This T cell receptor (beta chain) is from a study of CD8 T cells in Susac syndrome. Reverse transcription used roughly 0.5 to 1 ug RNA and random hexamers. Each CDR3 protein gets one entry after TCRdb re-called the immunoSEQ multiplex PCR reads with MiXCR. The table lists roughly 130,000 distinct CDR3 sequences, approximately 95% of them singletons. TEMRA cells were FACS-enriched, with CD8+ and CD4+ T cells isolated negatively. The CDR3 totals 18 residues. CDR1 and CDR2 from the germline V gene are SGDLS and YYNGEE. Trimming stripped 4 bases from V and 0 bases from J, with 20 bases between. The chain employs TRBV9 and TRBJ2-4; TRBD2 is a possible D gene (6 bases). What was sequenced was CD4+ T cells from PBMCs. This clonotype was sampled from a human donor with multiple sclerosis. The CDR3 region is CASSSPLGGREAKNIQYF. DNA for the CDR3: TGTGCCAGCAGCTCCCCTCTGGGGGGAAGAGAAGCCAAAAACATTCAGTACTTC. Filled out from reference TRBV9 and TRBJ2-4, the complete variable domain reads DSGVTQTPKHLITATGQRVTLRCSPRSGDLSVYWYQQSLDQGLQFLIQYYNGEERAKGNILERFSAQQFPDLHSELNLSSLELGDSALYFCASSSPLGGREAKNIQYFGAGTRLSVL.